Sequencing of this TCR beta chain was carried out in a study of T cells after yellow fever vaccination. Study findings and constraints: Abundant bulk-derived clonotypes could contaminate FACS-sorted repertoires.

TCRdb independently ran MiXCR on the 5' RACE reads; one entry per CDR3 protein. Here the sample spans just under 85,000 distinct CDR3 sequences, more than 10% being singletons. Germline trimming cut 5 bases from V and 0 bases from J; bases unmatched to any gene: 4. CDR1 MNHNS and CDR2 SASEGT come from the germline V gene. The CDR3 has 16 amino acids. The specimen was CD8+ T cells not binding an NS4B(214-222) dextramer, sorted from PBMCs, collected around 3 weeks after the first yellow fever vaccination. The chain links TRBV6-1 to TRBJ1-6; 7 positions agree with TRBD1. This TCR was recovered from a man younger than 30 who received the YFV17D yellow fever vaccine. CDR3 DNA sequence: TGTGCCAGCAGTCCCCAGGGGGGCTCCTATAATTCACCCCTCCACTTT. This sequence encodes CASSPQGGSYNSPLHF.